These 29 T cell receptor beta chains were all obtained from the same sample, sequenced in a study of blood T cell repertoires in COVID-19. Assay: immunoSEQ multiplex PCR; the TCRdb copy retains only in-frame clones and omits some. The sample lists approximately 70,000 clones, just over 70% occurring once. Sequencing was performed on PBMCs or T cells enriched from blood (not recorded which). The receptors were gathered from a woman in her sixties who had been exposed to COVID-19.

The chain couples TRBV30 to TRBJ2-3, with 10 bases fitting TRBD2. Germline V lookup: CDR1 GTSNPN, CDR2 SVGIG (reference sequence). After removal of 1 base from V and 2 bases from J, the junction contained 9 bases not matched to a gene. This CDR3 contains 17 residues. The CDR3: CAWSAGRSGGHTDTQYF. Written as DNA, the CDR3 is TGTGCCTGGAGTGCTGGCCGTAGCGGGGGGCACACAGATACGCAGTATTTT.

This clone was observed a handful of times. The chain joins TRBV9 to TRBJ2-3; 8 nucleotides agree with TRBD2. Germline V gene data show CDR1 as SGDLS and CDR2 as YYNGEE. This CDR3 has 17 residues. Trimming removed 0 bases from V and 7 bases from J; junction bases left unmatched: 13. The CDR3 region has the DNA TGTGCCAGCAGCGTAGATGAGGGTAGCGGGACGCGTCATACGCAGTATTTT. Amino acid sequence: CASSVDEGSGTRHTQYF.

This clone was counted at least ten times. V is TRBV28 and J is TRBJ2-7, with 8 bases that match TRBD2. Germline assignment: CDR1 MDHEN and CDR2 SYDVKM. This CDR3 has 15 amino acids. V shed 5 bases, J shed 4 bases, and the junction held 10 bases outside the gene matches. The chain's CDR3 is CASSLPGTSEYEQYF. The CDR3 nucleotides read TGTGCCAGCAGTCTCCCGGGGACTAGTGAGTACGAGCAGTACTTC.

The rearrangement uses TRBV3-1 (or the pseudogene TRBV3-2) and TRBJ2-1; 8 bases map to TRBD2. V shed 6 bases, J shed 0 bases, and the junction held 4 bases outside the gene matches. Germline-derived CDR1 and CDR2 are LGHDT and YNNKEL (reference sequence). The CDR3 loop spans 15 amino acids. The CDR3 loop reads CASSPGTSSYNEQFF. The CDR3 DNA reads TGTGCCAGCAGTCCCGGGACTAGCTCCTACAATGAGCAGTTCTTC.

This sequence joins TRBV5-1 and TRBJ2-7; 7 bases are shared with TRBD1. Germline V gene lookup returns CDR1 SGHRS and CDR2 YFSETQ. This CDR3 has 14 residues. Trimming removed 4 bases from V and 6 bases from J; junction bases left unmatched: 10. The CDR3 DNA reads as TGCGCCAGCAGCAGAGGACAGGAGAGGGGCGAGCAGTACTTC. Encoded protein: CASSRGQERGEQYF.

This chain connects TRBV2 to TRBJ2-7; TRBD2 matches 7 bases. The CDR3 runs 18 residues. V shed 6 bases and J 6 bases; nucleotides not matched to a gene: 23. The germline gives CDR1 SNHLY, CDR2 FYNNEI. The CDR3 nucleotides are TGTGCCAGCAGCCACCCTGTATCCCGGCTCGCGGGAGTGGGCGAGCAGTACTTC. Translated, it gives CASSHPVSRLAGVGEQYF.

CDR3 sequence (DNA): TGTGCCAGCAGCCCTAGGACAGGGTACGAGCAGTACTTC. This sequence encodes CASSPRTGYEQYF. This chain links TRBV7-2 with TRBJ2-7; 8 bases line up with TRBD1. The CDR3 is 13 residues long. The germline gives CDR1 SGHTA, CDR2 FQGNSA. After removal of 5 bases from V and 4 bases from J, the junction contained 4 bases not matched to a gene.

In this sample, this clone turned up a few times. The rearrangement uses TRBV12-3 or TRBV12-4 and TRBJ1-6; D is unresolved. Trimming stripped 5 bases from V and 7 bases from J, with 6 bases between. The CDR3 consists of 12 residues. The CDR3, as DNA: TGTGCCAGCAGTCTACAGAATTCACCCCTCCACTTT. Translation: CASSLQNSPLHF.

The V and J genes are TRBV27 and TRBJ2-7, with TRBD2 as a possible D gene (7 bases). The V gene's germline CDR1 is MNHEY and CDR2 SMNVEV (reference sequence). Trimming left V 2 bases short and J 5 bases short, with 10 bases between. The length of the CDR3 is 13 residues. CDR3 coding DNA: TGTGCCAGCAGTTTAAGGGGGGGCGACGAGCAGTACTTC. It specifies CASSLRGGDEQYF.

CDR3 nucleotide sequence: TGTGCCAGCAGGACAAACTCTGGAAACACCATATATTTT. Translation: CASRTNSGNTIYF. J is TRBJ1-3 and V is TRBV6-5, with D unclear. The CDR3 consists of 13 residues. With 6 bases removed from V and 0 bases from J, the gap between germline ends came to 6 bases. CDR1 is MNHEY and CDR2 is SVGAGI in the germline V gene.

The chain recombines TRBV20-1 with TRBJ1-5, with D tentatively TRBD1 (5 bases). CDR3 length: 13 residues. Germline V lookup: CDR1 DFQATT, CDR2 SNEGSKA (reference sequence). V shed 3 bases and J shed 5 bases, with 11 bases lying between them. CDR3: CSASRGGDQPQHF. CDR3 sequence (DNA): TGCAGTGCTAGTAGGGGCGGCGATCAGCCCCAGCATTTT.

This clone was recorded once. V gene TRBV5-1 combines with J gene TRBJ2-1; TRBD2 agrees at 7 bases. The CDR3 loop spans 15 amino acids. Per the germline V gene, CDR1 is SGHRS and CDR2 is YFSETQ. V was pared by 4 bases and J by 6 bases, with 10 bases of the junction left unmatched. CDR3 in amino acids: CASSLGLDTSNEQFF. CDR3 DNA: TGCGCCAGCAGCCTAGGACTAGATACTTCCAATGAGCAGTTCTTC. The full variable domain, rest sourced from reference TRBV5-1 and TRBJ2-1, is KAGVTQTPRYLIKTRGQQVTLSCSPISGHRSVSWYQQTPGQGLQFLFEYFSETQRNKGNFPGRFSGRQFSNSRSEMNVSTLELGDSALYLCASSLGLDTSNEQFFGPGTRLTVL.

The sample holds a few counts of this clone. This sequence joins TRBV15 and TRBJ1-2; perhaps TRBD1 as D (5 bases). The V gene lost 0 bases and the J gene lost 7 bases, with 18 bases spanning the gap. Per germline, CDR1 LNHNV and CDR2 YYDKDF (reference sequence). The CDR3 loop spans 16 amino acids. The CDR3 region is CATSRDFRVESGGYTF. In DNA, the CDR3 is TGTGCCACCAGCAGAGATTTCAGGGTGGAATCGGGTGGCTACACCTTC. The full variable domain, its missing parts supplied by reference TRBV15 and TRBJ1-2, is DAMVIQNPRYQVTQFGKPVTLSCSQTLNHNVMYWYQQKSSQAPKLLFHYYDKDFNNEADTPDNFQSRRPNTSFCFLDIRSPGLGDTAMYLCATSRDFRVESGGYTFGSGTRLTVV.

The chain combines TRBV6-5 with TRBJ2-7, with 7 positions matching TRBD2. V lost 2 bases and J lost 3; bases outside the gene matches: 7. The length of the CDR3 is 15 residues. From germline, CDR1 is MNHEY and CDR2 SVGAGI. The CDR3 nucleotides are TGTGCCAGCAGTTACGGGTGGGAGGGAAACTACGAGCAGTACTTC. It yields the protein CASSYGWEGNYEQYF.

This clone was seen a few times. This chain joins TRBV3-1 (or the pseudogene TRBV3-2) and TRBJ2-5; 7 bases match TRBD2. V lost 6 bases, J lost 5 bases, and 9 bases stayed unmatched. Germline-derived CDR1 and CDR2 are LGHDT and YNNKEL (reference sequence). The CDR3 contains 14 residues. CDR3 bases: TGTGCCAGCAGTTACTTCGGGGGGAAGGAGACCCAGTACTTC. Residues: CASSYFGGKETQYF.

The CDR3 region is CASSQVGASYEQYF. The DNA for the CDR3 is TGTGCCAGCAGCCAAGTAGGGGCTTCGTACGAGCAGTACTTC. V and J are TRBV4-2 and TRBJ2-7; a weak D match, TRBD1 (5 bases). This CDR3 region has 14 residues. CDR1 is LGHNA, CDR2 YNFKEQ, per germline. V was trimmed by 1 base and J by 4 bases, leaving 11 bases between them.

This sequence joins TRBV7-6 and TRBJ2-3; the match to TRBD2 covers 8 bases. V lost 3 bases to trimming and J lost 2 bases; unmatched junction nucleotides: 10. Germline V gene data show CDR1 as SGHVS and CDR2 as FNYEAQ. The CDR3 has 17 residues. Written as DNA, the CDR3 is TGTGCCAGCAGCTTGGTTTGGCGGGAGGAACACACAGATACGCAGTATTTT. Its protein product is CASSLVWREEHTDTQYF.

V and J are TRBV5-4 and TRBJ2-1; 8 bases align to TRBD2. V dropped 3 bases and J dropped 7; count of bases not matched to a gene: 3. The CDR3 covers 13 residues. Per germline, CDR1 SGHNT and CDR2 YYREEE (reference sequence). The DNA for the CDR3 is TGTGCCAGCAGCTCTCGGGAGGGGAATGAGCAGTTCTTC. The encoded protein is CASSSREGNEQFF.

V and J are TRBV7-9 and TRBJ2-1; 16 nucleotides agree with TRBD2. CDR1 and CDR2 (germline): SEHNR, FQNEAQ (reference sequence). This CDR3 spans 17 amino acids. V shed 5 bases, J shed 7 bases, and the junction held 8 bases outside the gene matches. The CDR3 is CASSRTGTSGRGNEQFF. The CDR3 DNA is TGTGCCAGCAGCCGGACCGGGACTAGCGGGAGGGGTAATGAGCAGTTCTTC.

This clone was seen only a few times. V usage is TRBV5-1 and J usage is TRBJ1-3; tentatively, D is TRBD1 (6 bases). The germline CDR1 and CDR2 sequences are SGHRS and YFSETQ. Between the trimmed V and J ends, which lost 4 bases and 2 bases, there was a span of 10 bases. The CDR3 runs 14 residues. The CDR3 nucleotides read TGCGCCAGCAGCCCTACAGGGACTGGAAACACCATATATTTT. Protein product: CASSPTGTGNTIYF.

This rearrangement joins TRBV7-6 to TRBJ2-7; 7 nucleotides match TRBD1. The germline V gene has CDR1 SGHVS and CDR2 FNYEAQ. There are 14 residues in the CDR3. Trimming cost V 5 bases and J 3 bases; bases outside gene matches: 7. The CDR3 nucleotides are TGTGCCAGCAGCGCTCGGGACAGTATCTACGAGCAGTACTTC. It translates to CASSARDSIYEQYF.

The chain joins TRBV7-2 to TRBJ2-3; D might be TRBD2 (5 bases). This CDR3 comprises 14 residues. Looked up from germline, CDR1 is SGHTA and CDR2 is FQGNSA. V was trimmed by 3 bases and J by 5 bases, leaving 12 bases between them. CDR3 DNA sequence: TGTGCCAGCAGCTTTGGTCGGGATGGAGATACGCAGTATTTT. Protein sequence: CASSFGRDGDTQYF.

This chain joins TRBV9 and TRBJ1-5; perhaps TRBD1 as D (6 bases). V was clipped by 0 bases and J by 3 bases, with 16 bases between them. The length of the CDR3 is 17 residues. Looked up from germline, CDR1 is SGDLS and CDR2 is YYNGEE. As DNA, the CDR3 is TGTGCCAGCAGCGTAGAGCAGCCGGGACACTTCAATCAGCCCCAGCATTTT. It is translated as CASSVEQPGHFNQPQHF.

The V call is TRBV23-1, the J call TRBJ1-5; maybe TRBD1 (5 bases). TRBV23-1 is an ORF, and what it does is uncertain. The CDR3 consists of 14 residues. V was trimmed by 7 bases and J by 2 bases, leaving 12 bases between them. CDR3 protein: CASTPLGGNQPQHF. The CDR3 DNA reads TGCGCCAGCACACCCTTAGGGGGCAATCAGCCCCAGCATTTT.

The rearrangement joins TRBV5-1 to TRBJ2-4; 7 nucleotides match TRBD1. The CDR3 runs 14 residues. Trimming cost V 0 bases and J 8 bases; bases outside gene matches: 5. Germline lookup yields CDR1 SGHRS and CDR2 YFSETQ. The CDR3 bases are TGCGCCAGCAGCTTGGGACAGGGAAGCGACATTCAGTACTTC. Its translation is CASSLGQGSDIQYF. Variable domain in full (rest from reference TRBV5-1 and TRBJ2-4): KAGVTQTPRYLIKTRGQQVTLSCSPISGHRSVSWYQQTPGQGLQFLFEYFSETQRNKGNFPGRFSGRQFSNSRSEMNVSTLELGDSALYLCASSLGQGSDIQYFGAGTRLSVL.

This chain joins TRBV7-2 and TRBJ2-1, with TRBD2 as a possible D gene (6 bases). V lost 3 bases and J 2 bases, leaving 11 bases between the germline ends. CDR3 length: 15 residues. CDR1 is SGHTA and CDR2 is FQGNSA in the germline V gene. CDR3 sequence (DNA): TGTGCCAGCAGCTTGGATAGACTAGCCTACAATGAGCAGTTCTTC. Its translation is CASSLDRLAYNEQFF.

The rearrangement uses TRBV27 and TRBJ1-5; the D is unclear. Germline V gene sequence: CDR1 MNHEY, CDR2 SMNVEV (reference sequence). Trimming pared 1 base from V and 5 bases from J, leaving 6 bases between. The CDR3 is 13 residues long. The CDR3 nucleotides read TGTGCCAGCAGTTTATTATTAGATCAGCCCCAGCATTTT. Translation: CASSLLLDQPQHF.

The chain is built from TRBV27 and TRBJ2-1; tentatively, D is TRBD1 (6 bases). Germline-derived CDR1 and CDR2 are MNHEY and SMNVEV (reference sequence). Deletions cut 5 bases from V and 7 bases from J, with 12 bases between. The CDR3 has 13 residues. The CDR3 here is CASSALTGNEQFF. CDR3 nucleotides: TGTGCCAGCAGTGCACTCACAGGGAATGAGCAGTTCTTC.

This clone was seen once. The genes are TRBV7-6 and TRBJ1-3, with 7 bases that match TRBD1. The trim removed 5 bases at V and 2 bases at J, leaving 3 bases unmatched. Germline CDR1 and CDR2: SGHVS and FNYEAQ. The CDR3 covers 14 residues. DNA of the CDR3: TGTGCCAGCAGCCAGACAGGGACTGGAAACACCATATATTTT. Its translation is CASSQTGTGNTIYF.